A selection of T cell receptor beta chains follows, all from one sample in a study of vaccination effects on CD4 cells after COVID-19. No cognate antigen is known for these TCRs. The repertoire was sequenced with immunoSEQ multiplex PCR; TCRdb's copy has only in-frame clones and lacks some. The sample records around 40,000 clones, around 79% being singletons. Sample: CD4+ T cells from PBMCs cultured with a peptide pool, taken before COVID-19 vaccination. These receptors came from a human donor who had a prior SARS-CoV-2 infection. Each CDR3 is given without its conserved first and last residue. Clone size is not always given. Where it is, it says once, few, many or a class for expanded clones.

>TRBJ2-4|10|NA|TRBV6-2/TRBV6-3
ASSYDFYIQY
>TRBJ1-1|11|few|TRBV7-2
ASSLDRDTEAF
>TRBJ2-7|12|NA|TRBV20-1
SASGQGPSYEQY
>TRBJ2-7|12|NA|TRBV18
ASSFSTGADEQY
>TRBJ2-7|12|NA|TRBV19
ASSIWTGEGEQY
>TRBJ1-4|13|NA|TRBV19
ATGPGGAPNEKLF
>TRBJ1-5|11|NA|TRBV27
ASSLLANQPQH
>TRBJ1-2|12|few|TRBV6-5
ASSRYDRDGGYT
>TRBJ1-6|14|NA|TRBV25-1
ASSDRGQGENSPLH
>TRBJ1-5|13|NA|TRBV2
ASSALLGSNQPQH
>TRBJ1-5|12|once|TRBV18
ASSPINSNQPQH
>TRBJ2-3|14|NA|TRBV3-1/TRBV3-2
ASSQGGGRGTDTQY
>TRBJ1-1|12|NA|TRBV19
ASSIGGQGAEAF
>TRBJ1-1|11|NA|TRBV25-1
ASRRDWEAEAF
>TRBJ2-3|13|NA|TRBV5-6
ASSLADLTRRAQY
>TRBJ1-2|12|few|TRBV6-5
ASSWTGGAYGYT
>TRBJ1-2|10|NA|TRBV7-9
ASLGQGDGYT
>TRBJ2-3|12|NA|TRBV9
ASTTGLGGARQY
>TRBJ2-1|17|once|TRBV5-5
ASSLAPARGLADDNEQF
>TRBJ1-1|14|NA|TRBV4-1
ASSQGRQAGKVGAF
>TRBJ2-7|13|NA|TRBV6-5
ASTLLGTGTYEQY
>TRBJ1-5|11|NA|TRBV5-8
ASSLAGNQPQH
>TRBJ2-1|11|medium-sized|TRBV7-9
ASSLFEGNEQF
>TRBJ2-3|13|NA|TRBV6-4
ASSVEGVSTDTQY